These T cell receptor beta chains were read from a single sample in a study of blood T cell repertoires in COVID-19. The protocol was immunoSEQ multiplex PCR, while the TCRdb copy is restricted to in-frame clones and leaves out a portion. The profile covers about 160,000 clones, with 75% to 90% appearing a single time and roughly 2.8% taken by the ten largest. Sequencing was done on a sample of peripheral blood. Receptor source: a woman aged 55-70 years with acute or convalescent COVID-19. Both conserved end residues are part of each CDR3. The D gene is left open where the match is weak. Expanded clones are given a class, and other clones once, few, many or no size at all.

V gene,D gene,CDR3 length,J gene,clone size,CDR3 protein,CDR3 DNA
TRBV6-1,NA,14,TRBJ2-7,NA,CASSESGDTYEQYF,TGTGCCAGCAGTGAATCGGGGGATACCTACGAGCAGTACTTC
TRBV27,TRBD1,15,TRBJ1-1,NA,CASRKTGGGGTEAFF,TGTGCCAGCCGAAAGACAGGGGGCGGGGGCACTGAAGCTTTCTTT
TRBV6-1,NA,14,TRBJ1-2,NA,CASSDTGANYGYTF,TGTGCCAGCAGTGATACAGGAGCTAACTATGGCTACACCTTC
TRBV18,NA,13,TRBJ1-2,NA,CASSQTGDYGYTF,TGTGCCAGCTCCCAGACAGGAGACTATGGCTACACCTTC
TRBV28,NA,13,TRBJ1-2,NA,CASSPSRAYGYTF,TGTGCCAGCAGCCCGTCCCGCGCCTATGGCTACACCTTC
TRBV2,NA,14,TRBJ2-5,NA,CASRATGFQETQYF,TGTGCCAGCAGAGCGACAGGTTTCCAAGAGACCCAGTACTTC
TRBV6-5,NA,14,TRBJ1-1,NA,CASSYLGGGTEAFF,TGTGCCAGCAGTTACTTAGGGGGTGGCACTGAAGCTTTCTTT
TRBV7-9,NA,14,TRBJ1-4,NA,CASSPAVINEKLFF,TGTGCCAGCAGTCCTGCAGTGATTAATGAAAAACTGTTTTTT
TRBV4-3,NA,15,TRBJ1-6,NA,CASSQAAGLNSPLHF,TGCGCCAGCAGCCAAGCTGCAGGGCTTAATTCACCCCTCCACTTT
TRBV4-3,TRBD1,16,TRBJ1-2,NA,CASSQSPGQGAGGYTF,TGCGCCAGCAGCCAGTCCCCGGGACAGGGGGCTGGGGGCTACACCTTC
TRBV7-2,TRBD1,18,TRBJ1-1,once,CASSLGIGNPSGGTEAFF,TGTGCCAGCAGCTTAGGGATCGGTAATCCTTCAGGGGGCACTGAAGCTTTCTTT
TRBV6-1,NA,17,TRBJ1-5,NA,CASSDVLGGLSNQPQHF,TGTGCCAGCAGTGACGTCCTGGGAGGGCTTAGCAATCAGCCCCAGCATTTT
TRBV7-9,TRBD1,15,TRBJ1-2,NA,CASSLLGQGASGYTF,TGTGCCAGCAGCTTACTGGGACAGGGGGCTTCTGGCTACACCTTC
TRBV28,TRBD1,14,TRBJ1-6,NA,CASSSFRGQSPLHF,TGTGCCAGCAGTTCGTTCAGGGGGCAGTCACCCCTCCACTTT
TRBV29-1,NA,16,TRBJ1-2,once,CSVVQGHGGANYGYTF,TGCAGCGTTGTGCAGGGACACGGGGGGGCTAACTATGGCTACACCTTC
TRBV7-9,NA,14,TRBJ1-1,NA,CASSLSRVNTEAFF,TGTGCCAGCAGCTTATCCCGGGTTAACACTGAAGCTTTCTTT
TRBV6-1,TRBD1,15,TRBJ1-2,few,CASSEGDRRNYGYTF,TGTGCCAGCAGTGAAGGGGACAGACGGAACTATGGCTACACCTTC
TRBV28,TRBD1,14,TRBJ1-5,NA,CASSLTGGGQPQHF,TGTGCCAGCAGTTTAACAGGGGGAGGTCAGCCCCAGCATTTT
TRBV3-1/TRBV3-2,NA,12,TRBJ1-2,NA,CASSPPGYGYTF,TGTGCCAGCAGCCCGCCGGGATATGGCTACACCTTC
TRBV7-2,NA,16,TRBJ1-6,NA,CASSLRGSSYNSPLHF,TGTGCCAGCAGCTTACGAGGGTCCTCCTATAATTCACCCCTCCACTTT
TRBV7-3,TRBD1,15,TRBJ1-2,NA,CASSSGQGPSYGYTF,TGTGCCAGCAGCTCGGGACAGGGGCCATCCTATGGCTACACCTTC
TRBV4-1,TRBD1,16,TRBJ1-5,NA,CASSHPGTGYNQPQHF,TGCGCCAGCAGCCACCCCGGGACAGGATACAATCAGCCCCAGCATTTT
TRBV19,TRBD1,15,TRBJ2-2,NA,CASSTGTVNTGELFF,TGTGCCAGTAGTACCGGGACAGTGAACACCGGGGAGCTGTTTTTT
TRBV2,TRBD1,13,TRBJ1-2,NA,CASTPGGRSGYTF,TGTGCCAGCACTCCAGGGGGAAGGTCTGGCTACACCTTC